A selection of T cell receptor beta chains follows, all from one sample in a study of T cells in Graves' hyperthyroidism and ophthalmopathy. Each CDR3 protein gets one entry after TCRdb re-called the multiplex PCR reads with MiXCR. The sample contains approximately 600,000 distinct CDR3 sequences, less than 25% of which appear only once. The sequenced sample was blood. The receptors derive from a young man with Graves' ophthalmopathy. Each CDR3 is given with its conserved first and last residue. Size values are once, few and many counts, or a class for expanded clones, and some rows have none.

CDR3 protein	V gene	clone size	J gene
CASIQGARPYEQYF	TRBV7-9	many	TRBJ2-7
CASSFRGFGETQYF	TRBV7-3	NA	TRBJ2-5
CASSVGLAGTDTQYF	TRBV9	many	TRBJ2-3
CASSIRGGSPLHF	TRBV19	few	TRBJ1-6
CASSLSFPSEQYF	TRBV5-6	NA	TRBJ2-7
CASTLDRGLRNYGYTF	TRBV2	many	TRBJ1-2
CASSQEGPSGYNEQFF	TRBV3-1	few	TRBJ2-1
CAISDGSTEAFF	TRBV10-3	NA	TRBJ1-1
CTSSPPGTSGTSTDTQYF	TRBV18	NA	TRBJ2-3
CAISEKTASIEAFF	TRBV10-3	few	TRBJ1-1
CASSQRVVDTEAFF	TRBV6-1	many	TRBJ1-1
CASRGKNIQYF	TRBV28	few	TRBJ2-4
CSVEVRNYGYTF	TRBV29-1	few	TRBJ1-2
CASSSLAGEQFF	TRBV7-9	many	TRBJ2-1
CASSPGKGEKLFF	TRBV18	many	TRBJ1-4
CASSLEGTRQNEQFF	TRBV5-1	NA	TRBJ2-1
CSVPDDRDPYGYTF	TRBV29-1	few	TRBJ1-2
CASSVEPTTEAFF	TRBV9	many	TRBJ1-1
CATSSDSGSIGTQYF	TRBV15	NA	TRBJ2-5
CASSLRQGYGYTF	TRBV27	many	TRBJ1-2
CASSPNSGLGAETQYF	TRBV18	once	TRBJ2-5
CASSQGTGGFLVETQYF	TRBV28	many	TRBJ2-5
CASSSLGAGVSDTQYF	TRBV6-2/TRBV6-3	many	TRBJ2-3
CASSFGQISYNEQFF	TRBV5-1	many	TRBJ2-1